The 22 T cell receptor beta chains listed next were all sequenced from one sample in a study of T cell repertoires in cytomegalovirus infection. TCRdb re-called the reads through MiXCR, storing one row per CDR3 protein. The sample has approximately 730,000 distinct CDR3 sequences, almost 30% seen once. What these receptors recognize is not known. The source was cultured CD8+ T cells from PBMCs, collected from culture after CMV antigen stimulation. The receptors stem from a human donor in good health (CMV status not recorded). Some clones in this sample may be carry-over from other donors' samples.

The CDR3 sequence is CATSRERGRGDGYTF. As DNA, the CDR3 is TGTGCCACCAGCAGGGAGCGGGGAAGGGGGGATGGCTACACCTTC. The chain uses TRBV15 and TRBJ1-2; TRBD1 might be the D (6 bases). This CDR3 comprises 15 residues. Trimming pared 3 bases from V and 6 bases from J, leaving 17 bases between. From germline, CDR1 is LNHNV and CDR2 YYDKDF (reference sequence). The whole variable domain, filled in from reference TRBV15 and TRBJ1-2, reads DAMVIQNPRYQVTQFGKPVTLSCSQTLNHNVMYWYQQKSSQAPKLLFHYYDKDFNNEADTPDNFQSRRPNTSFCFLDIRSPGLGDTAMYLCATSRERGRGDGYTFGSGTRLTVV.

This clonotype was recorded a few times. The chain employs TRBV7-6 and TRBJ1-1; no definite D call. This CDR3 spans 15 amino acids. Germline V gene lookup returns CDR1 SGHVS and CDR2 FNYEAQ. Trimming pared 1 base from V and 7 bases from J, leaving 16 bases between. The DNA for the CDR3 is TGTGCCAGCAGCTTAGTATGGGAGGGCCTCGATGAAGCTTTCTTT. This encodes CASSLVWEGLDEAFF. Filled out from reference TRBV7-6 and TRBJ1-1, the complete variable domain reads GAGVSQSPRYKVTKRGQDVALRCDPISGHVSLYWYRQALGQGPEFLTYFNYEAQQDKSGLPNDRFSAERPEGSISTLTIQRTEQRDSAMYRCASSLVWEGLDEAFFGQGTRLTVV.

The chain has TRBV20-1 and TRBJ2-1, with 8 bases that match TRBD2. The J segment lost 7 bases and the V segment lost 3 bases, leaving 8 bases of the junction unmatched. From germline, CDR1 is DFQATT and CDR2 SNEGSKA (reference sequence). The CDR3 spans 14 residues. The DNA of the CDR3 is TGCAGTGCTAGCAAGTTAGCGGGGATAAATGAGCAGTTCTTC. Residues: CSASKLAGINEQFF.

V gene TRBV29-1 combines with J gene TRBJ1-4; tentatively, D is TRBD1 (6 bases). The CDR3 sequence is 14 residues long. Trimming shortened V by 6 bases and J by 7 bases, and 18 bases separated the two germline ends. Germline values: CDR1 SQVTM, CDR2 ANQGSEA. The CDR3 is CSVKGGALGEKLFF. CDR3 bases: TGCAGCGTCAAAGGGGGGGCGCTGGGTGAAAAACTGTTTTTT.

The gene calls are TRBV12-3 or TRBV12-4 and TRBJ2-5, with D maybe TRBD2 (5 bases). The CDR3 extends over 14 amino acids. V was pared by 6 bases and J by 5 bases, with 16 bases between. In DNA form, the CDR3 reads TGTGCCAGCAGGCCGGTCAGGTCGGGGGAGACCCAGTACTTC. It specifies CASRPVRSGETQYF.

The rearrangement links TRBV27 to TRBJ2-1; 7 bases are a match to TRBD1. This CDR3 has 14 amino acids. CDR1 MNHEY and CDR2 SMNVEV come from the germline V gene (reference sequence). With V trimmed by 2 bases and J by 8 bases, 6 bases remained unmatched. Here the CDR3 DNA reads TGTGCCAGCAGTTTAAGGGGGCGCTTGTATGAGCAGTTCTTC. This translates into CASSLRGRLYEQFF.

V and J are TRBV14 and TRBJ1-2, with D uncertain. The V gene's germline CDR1 is SGHDN and CDR2 FVKESK. Trimming left V 0 bases short and J 4 bases short, with 12 bases between. The CDR3 is 15 residues long. CDR3 protein: CASSQDLNGPYGYTF. Written as DNA, the CDR3 is TGTGCCAGCAGCCAAGATTTAAACGGCCCCTATGGCTACACCTTC.

The table lists this clonotype with a count of one. The V gene is TRBV20-1, the J gene TRBJ1-2, with 8 positions matching TRBD1. The germline V gene has CDR1 DFQATT and CDR2 SNEGSKA (reference sequence). V shed 6 bases, J shed 2 bases, and the junction held 8 bases outside the gene matches. There are 14 residues in the CDR3. Here the CDR3 DNA reads TGCAGTGCGAAGGACCACAGGGGGAACTATGGCTACACCTTC. It specifies CSAKDHRGNYGYTF.

This sequence joins TRBV9 and TRBJ1-6, with D tentatively TRBD1 (6 bases). In germline, CDR1 is SGDLS, CDR2 YYNGEE. The CDR3 is 14 residues long. Trimming cost V 0 bases and J 7 bases, with 8 bases left between them. CDR3 nucleotide sequence: TGTGCCAGCAGCGTAGCAGGGGCCAATTCACCCCTCCACTTT. This sequence encodes CASSVAGANSPLHF.

This chain connects TRBV5-1 to TRBJ2-5; 8 bases are shared with TRBD2. Germline CDR1 reads SGHRS; CDR2 reads YFSETQ. The J segment lost 5 bases and the V segment lost 3 bases, leaving 9 bases of the junction unmatched. The CDR3 extends over 15 amino acids. CDR3 DNA sequence: TGCGCCAGCAGCTACGAGACTAGCGAGGCTGAGACCCAGTACTTC. Translation gives CASSYETSEAETQYF.

V usage is TRBV15 and J usage is TRBJ2-7; TRBD1 might be the D (6 bases). V gave up 1 base and J gave up 4 bases, with 17 bases separating them. The germline CDR1 and CDR2 sequences are LNHNV and YYDKDF (reference sequence). This CDR3 has 16 residues. In nucleotides, the CDR3 is TGTGCCACCAGCAGAGGAATCAGGGGTAGGGGGTACGAGCAGTACTTC. Its protein is CATSRGIRGRGYEQYF.

This clonotype was seen just once. The chain combines TRBV7-6 with TRBJ1-1; 7 bases match TRBD1. Germline V gene lookup returns CDR1 SGHVS and CDR2 FNYEAQ. The V segment lost 5 bases and the J segment 1 base; nucleotides outside the gene matches: 4. The CDR3 has 14 amino acids. As DNA, the CDR3 is TGTGCCAGCAGCATAGACAGGGCGAACACTGAAGCTTTCTTT. Translating gives CASSIDRANTEAFF.

The chain has TRBV4-1 and TRBJ1-1; D is undetermined. The CDR3 runs 13 residues. Between the trimmed V and J ends, which lost 2 bases and 4 bases, there was a span of 8 bases. Germline loops: CDR1 MGHRA, CDR2 YSYEKL. The CDR3 is CASSQQVSTEAFF. The DNA for the CDR3 is TGCGCCAGCAGCCAACAGGTGTCCACTGAAGCTTTCTTT.

V is TRBV6-6 and J is TRBJ2-5, with TRBD2 as a possible D gene (7 bases). V lost 7 bases and J lost 1, with 13 bases in between. CDR3 length equals 14 residues. Germline V gene data show CDR1 as MNHNY and CDR2 as SVGAGI (reference sequence). CDR3 DNA sequence: TGTGCCAGCAACCAGGGAGGGGGCCAAGAGACCCAGTACTTC. Protein sequence: CASNQGGGQETQYF.

The rearrangement uses TRBV19 and TRBJ1-1; D is undetermined. Germline V gene lookup returns CDR1 LNHDA and CDR2 SQIVND (reference sequence). The CDR3 is 16 residues long. V lost 1 base to trimming and J lost 1 base, with 13 bases between them. The CDR3: CASSIVGLGQNTEAFF. DNA of the CDR3: TGTGCCAGTAGTATAGTGGGATTGGGTCAGAACACTGAAGCTTTCTTT.

The chain is built from TRBV4-1 and TRBJ2-1; D may be TRBD2 (6 bases). The CDR3 extends over 15 amino acids. Germline V lookup: CDR1 MGHRA, CDR2 YSYEKL. With 8 bases removed from V and 3 bases from J, the gap between germline ends came to 17 bases. CDR3 protein: CASRIRDSNYNEQFF. In DNA, the CDR3 is TGCGCCAGCCGGATACGGGACTCTAACTACAATGAGCAGTTCTTC.

The chain carries TRBV10-3 and TRBJ2-3; D is possibly TRBD1 (6 bases). Germline V lookup: CDR1 ENHRY, CDR2 SYGVKD. V was cut by 6 bases and J by 6 bases, with 10 bases left in between. This CDR3 contains 12 residues. Written as DNA, the CDR3 is TGTGCCATCAGGGGCAGGGGTGATACGCAGTATTTT. Amino acids: CAIRGRGDTQYF.

The rearrangement joins TRBV7-9 to TRBJ1-1; TRBD1 aligns across 8 bases. The CDR3 totals 16 residues. CDR1 is SEHNR, CDR2 FQNEAQ, per germline (reference sequence). The trim removed 5 bases at V and 4 bases at J, leaving 12 bases unmatched. This CDR3 reads CASSADRVYGGTEAFF. The DNA for the CDR3 is TGTGCCAGCAGCGCGGACAGGGTATATGGTGGCACTGAAGCTTTCTTT. Using reference TRBV7-9 and TRBJ1-1 for the parts outside the CDR3, the full variable domain is DTGVSQNPRHKITKRGQNVTFRCDPISEHNRLYWYRQTLGQGPEFLTYFQNEAQLEKSRLLSDRFSAERPKGSFSTLEIQRTEQGDSAMYLCASSADRVYGGTEAFFGQGTRLTVV.

This clonotype was detected a few times. The chain recombines TRBV7-2 with TRBJ2-7; 10 bases fit TRBD1. This CDR3 is 14 amino acids long. Germline V gene sequence: CDR1 SGHTA, CDR2 FQGNSA. Trimming cost V 3 bases and J 4 bases; bases outside gene matches: 3. The CDR3, as DNA: TGTGCCAGCAGCTTTGGGACAGGGGATTACGAGCAGTACTTC. Protein product: CASSFGTGDYEQYF.

This chain links TRBV6-2 or TRBV6-3 with TRBJ2-2; possibly TRBD1 for D (5 bases). The CDR3 has 15 amino acids. Per the germline V gene, CDR1 is MNHEY and CDR2 is SVGEGT. Trimming stripped 0 bases from V and 5 bases from J, with 10 bases between. The CDR3 loop reads CASSYSTAWTGELFF. The CDR3 nucleotides are TGTGCCAGCAGTTACTCGACAGCCTGGACCGGGGAGCTGTTTTTT.

The genes are TRBV6-4 and TRBJ2-1; D is undetermined. V was shortened by 4 bases and J by 10 bases, with 11 bases between the two germline ends. The CDR3 runs 12 residues. The V gene's germline CDR1 is MRHNA and CDR2 SNTAGT. CDR3 coding DNA: TGTGCCAGCAGTGGGCCCGCAAGAGAGCAGTTCTTC. Its protein product is CASSGPAREQFF.

The genes are TRBV7-9 and TRBJ2-5; the D gene is possibly TRBD1 (5 bases). CDR3 length: 15 residues. Germline CDR1 SEHNR, CDR2 FQNEAQ (reference sequence). With 1 base removed from V and 5 bases from J, the gap between germline ends came to 14 bases. The CDR3, as DNA: TGTGCCAGCAGCTTAGGTTGGGGTCCAGGGGAGACCCAGTACTTC. Amino acids: CASSLGWGPGETQYF. The whole variable domain, filled in from reference TRBV7-9 and TRBJ2-5, reads DTGVSQNPRHKITKRGQNVTFRCDPISEHNRLYWYRQTLGQGPEFLTYFQNEAQLEKSRLLSDRFSAERPKGSFSTLEIQRTEQGDSAMYLCASSLGWGPGETQYFGPGTRLLVL.